This entry features one TCR beta chain sequence. This clone has just one count. It has no known antigen specificity. Base qualities were left out, and no much larger clone turns up one base away. Using the deep immunoSEQ assay, TCR CDR3 regions were amplified from genomic DNA by multiplex PCR. Genomic DNA extracted from each cell subset was distributed evenly over all wells of several immunoSEQ 96-well plates, and each plate served as one replicate. For sorted subsets, approximately 0.2 ug of genomic DNA, equivalent to 25,000 to 35,000 T cell genomes, went into each replicate PCR. Purified libraries were measured with a Qubit 3.0 fluorometer, size-checked on a Bioanalyzer 2100, and measured again with the KAPA Library Quantification kit. A separate single-read 150-cycle Illumina NextSeq 550 flow cell was used to sequence each immunoSEQ 96-well plate. The original pipeline was this. Because the immunoSEQ output held only junctional sequences and lacked quality scores, the filtering could not match the filtering applied to full-length reads. To assign V/J genes and CDR3, sequences were annotated using PyIR, a Python wrapper for IgBLAST v1.9, with IMGT germline references. Reads with weak V/J assignments (E-value above 1e-6), missing CDR3, stop codons, out-of-frame junctions, or ambiguous translated residues were removed. V3J clonotypes were defined as sequences sharing the same inferred V gene, J gene, and CDR3 amino acid sequence. Percentage overlap between repertoires was calculated by dividing the number of shared unique clonotypes by the size of the smaller repertoire. Repertoire richness was assessed with RTK rarefaction, the Chao1 estimator, and Recon v2.1 estimates of unobserved clonotypes. For all TCRbeta clonotypes obtained by the gDNA method from several donors, generation probabilities were computed with OLGA. TCRdb took over this immuneACCESS table, retaining in-frame rearrangements with V and J assigned. Such tables are incomplete; in checked studies, under half of the missing clones stem from an unresolved V gene, and the remainder is unexplained. The DNA was the basis for D and trimming; V, J and clone size are from that table. The sample profile shows about 2.4 million clones; approximately 94% of them were found once. Clones ranked in the top ten supply over 0.12% of the sample.

These data come from a study of shared clonotypes between healthy human individuals (dated by TCRdb to the early 2020s). In the study overall: The cohort comprised two women and a few men aged 18 to 49 years. For each donor, three plates each were used for CD4 naive and CD4 memory, two plates were used for CD8 naive, and one plate was used for CD8 memory. To estimate repertoire size and how much clonotypes are shared between individuals, the study performed deep sequencing of blood TCR repertoires from roughly five healthy adults. To increase sequencing depth and limit assay-specific biases, TCR repertoire library preparation and sequencing were carried out by different laboratories using diverse techniques. Each donor's leukapheresis produced roughly between roughly 0.94 and 9.5 billion PBMCs. General conclusions and limits of the study: Incomplete sequencing was indicated by rarefaction of sorted-subset datasets, despite the large sequencing depth. About 5% of naive CD4, 3.5% of naive CD8, approximately 2% of memory CD4, and roughly 0.4% of memory CD8 clonotypes were shared across several donors. Because the study included a small number of donors, the genetic and exposure-history diversity represented was limited. Pairwise subsampling indicated that sequencing depth was expected to affect the degree of clonotype sharing among donors. Compared with non-shared clonotypes, clonotypes shared by all four sorted-subset donors had higher generation probabilities. Sampling was restricted to blood, and TCR repertoires in tissue are likely to differ from TCR repertoires in blood. Larger estimated clonotype richness was generally found for naive subsets than for memory subsets.

The donors were healthy, HIV-negative adults with no recently reported acute infections or vaccinations. Every donor was a Caucasian adult living in Nashville, Tennessee, USA. Magnetic negative selection was used to enrich CD4+ T cells, after which naive cells were positively selected on CD45RA and the negative fraction became the memory subset. After blood collection by leukapheresis, PBMCs were isolated using Ficoll-Histopaque density gradient centrifugation and then cryopreserved in the vapor phase of liquid nitrogen. Analytical flow cytometry was used to check the purity and quantity of every magnetically sorted T cell population. Each sorted fraction had its genomic DNA isolated and then quantified by UV absorbance on a Nanodrop 2000c. From the cysteine up to the phenylalanine, the CDR3 has a length of 15 residues. The retained sequence is limited to the CDR3, 45 bases, with the frame set at the first base. Trimming at the junction amounts to 4 bases on V and 4 bases on J, and the germline ends lie 16 bases apart. Looking up the germline V gene (reference sequence) yields CDR1 SEHNR and CDR2 FQNEAQ.

This clonotype was sampled from a man aged 18 to 30 in good health. Sequencing input: naive CD4+ T cells sorted from blood. The cell subset or site label, read with the paper, signifies: CD45RA+ positively selected. The chain uses TRBV7-9 and TRBJ2-5; the D segment could be TRBD1, given 6 matching bases. The CDR3 region has the sequence CASSSTGTPGETQYF. The sequence in DNA is TGTGCCAGCAGCTCGACCGGGACACCCGGAGAGACCCAGTACTTC.